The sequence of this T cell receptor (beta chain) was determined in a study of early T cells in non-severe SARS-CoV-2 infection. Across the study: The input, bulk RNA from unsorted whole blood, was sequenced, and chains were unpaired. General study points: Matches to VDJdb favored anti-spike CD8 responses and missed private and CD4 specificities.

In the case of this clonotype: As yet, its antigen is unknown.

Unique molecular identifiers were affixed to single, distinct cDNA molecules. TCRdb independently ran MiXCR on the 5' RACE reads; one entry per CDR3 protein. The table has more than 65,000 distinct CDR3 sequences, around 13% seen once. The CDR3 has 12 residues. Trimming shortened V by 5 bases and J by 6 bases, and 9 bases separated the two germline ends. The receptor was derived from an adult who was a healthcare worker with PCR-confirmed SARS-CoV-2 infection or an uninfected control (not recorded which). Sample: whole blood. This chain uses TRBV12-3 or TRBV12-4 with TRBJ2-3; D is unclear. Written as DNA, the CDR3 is TGTGCCAGCAGTCTCCCCTTCGATACGCAGTATTTT. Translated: CASSLPFDTQYF.